This T cell receptor (beta chain) was retrieved from a study of control samples from healthy donors and cancer patients. Repertoires were generated with immunoSEQ multiplex PCR, while TCRdb's copy carries only in-frame clones and drops some. The repertoire has roughly 170,000 clones, about 93% of them found once; the top ten carry over 4%. Germline V lookup: CDR1 KGHDR, CDR2 SFDVKD. The CDR3 loop spans 13 amino acids. V was shortened by 4 bases and J by 4 bases, with 6 bases between the two germline ends. The sequence came from a woman aged 55-69 years in good health. The chain recombines TRBV24-1 with TRBJ2-2; D not certain. Source material: blood. CDR3 region: CATSETSTGELFF. The CDR3, as DNA: TGTGCCACCAGTGAGACCAGCACCGGGGAGCTGTTTTTT.